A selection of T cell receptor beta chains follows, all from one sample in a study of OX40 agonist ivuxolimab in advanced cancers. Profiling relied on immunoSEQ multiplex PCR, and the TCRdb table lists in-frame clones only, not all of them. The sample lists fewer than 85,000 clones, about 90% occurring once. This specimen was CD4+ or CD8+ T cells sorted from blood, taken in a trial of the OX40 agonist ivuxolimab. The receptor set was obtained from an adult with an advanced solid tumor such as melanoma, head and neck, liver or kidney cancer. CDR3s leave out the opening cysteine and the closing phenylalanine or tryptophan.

cdr3_aa: AWTEADTQY
v_call: TRBV30

cdr3_aa: ASSQQGSQPQH
v_call: TRBV6-6

cdr3_aa: ASSLGLAGRLSYEQY
v_call: TRBV7-2

cdr3_aa: AIRGSGEYEQY
v_call: TRBV10-3

cdr3_aa: ASSSLMNTEAF
v_call: TRBV11-2

cdr3_aa: ASRGGQAPTQY
v_call: TRBV19

cdr3_aa: AISASGFSTDTQY
v_call: TRBV10-3

cdr3_aa: ASSLFPGELF
v_call: TRBV7-3

cdr3_aa: ASGGRGGSYEQY
v_call: TRBV27

cdr3_aa: ASSLDRGNTGELF
v_call: TRBV11-3

cdr3_aa: ASSFGQVNEQF
v_call: TRBV7-2

cdr3_aa: ASSVTASNQPQH
v_call: TRBV2

cdr3_aa: ASRKGGNTEAF
v_call: TRBV25-1

cdr3_aa: ASSLFESQETQY
v_call: TRBV5-1

cdr3_aa: ASRTSATNNEQF
v_call: TRBV19

cdr3_aa: ASSLLSGHSTDTQY
v_call: TRBV27

cdr3_aa: ASSFGRAEGYT
v_call: TRBV13

cdr3_aa: ASSYSRGKETQY
v_call: TRBV6-5

cdr3_aa: ASSLAAVRGDTQY
v_call: TRBV5-4

cdr3_aa: ASSIDLRQGVYYEQY
v_call: TRBV19

cdr3_aa: ASSPRGQGGYGYT
v_call: TRBV11-3

cdr3_aa: ASSSKGASNEKLF
v_call: TRBV7-9

cdr3_aa: ASSVPRTGQPQH
v_call: TRBV19

cdr3_aa: AISRPPGADTQY
v_call: TRBV10-3

cdr3_aa: ASKPGGRVNEQF
v_call: TRBV11-2

cdr3_aa: ASSFVGDGGYGYT
v_call: TRBV5-1

cdr3_aa: ASSSPGGSGNSPLH
v_call: TRBV28

cdr3_aa: ATGESTDTQY
v_call: TRBV19

cdr3_aa: SVRTGEETQY
v_call: TRBV29-1

cdr3_aa: ASTYRGGFNEQY
v_call: TRBV6-6

cdr3_aa: ASSFSGWATYEQY
v_call: TRBV28

cdr3_aa: SVRSGANTGELF
v_call: TRBV29-1

cdr3_aa: AWSVIGGRYGYT
v_call: TRBV30

cdr3_aa: ASSLVARTDTQY
v_call: TRBV11-3

cdr3_aa: ASRPGTDYYGYT
v_call: TRBV19

cdr3_aa: ASSPRSGGKGEQY
v_call: TRBV6-5

cdr3_aa: SAGSAGEREQY
v_call: TRBV29-1

cdr3_aa: ASSLDGDRNQPQH
v_call: TRBV5-1

cdr3_aa: ASSLDLTGLKETQY
v_call: TRBV7-9

cdr3_aa: SASSGGIFT
v_call: TRBV20-1

cdr3_aa: ASSLRGSYEQY
v_call: TRBV5-4

cdr3_aa: ASSPPTGENEQF
v_call: TRBV28

cdr3_aa: ASRSGLAGLSSYEQY
v_call: TRBV27

cdr3_aa: ASSKTEGLWDEQF
v_call: TRBV11-2

cdr3_aa: ASSRQGNEKLF
v_call: TRBV19

cdr3_aa: ASSLKGPTSPTETQY
v_call: TRBV7-3